This section outlines one T cell receptor (beta chain) sequence together with its context. Its target is not known. Indicated time point: 2015-2016 season, 7 days after influenza vaccination. Per time point, roughly 35-110 mL of blood was sampled. This specimen belongs to a study of follicular helper T cells after annual influenza vaccination. Background on the study: Some donors were sampled over the 2013-2014, 2014-2015 and 2015-2016 vaccinations. Findings and caveats of the study: Day 7 ICOS+CD38+ clones later appeared mostly in ICOS-CD38- cTfh. Plasmablast frequency change correlated with clonality change in ICOS+CD38+ cTfh.

CDR1 is MNHEY and CDR2 is SVGAGI in the germline V gene. This CDR3 is built from 11 residues. V lost 6 bases and J lost 7, with 10 bases in between. The table came from immunoSEQ multiplex PCR; TCRdb's copy has only in-frame clones and leaves some out. The sample has several thousand clones, roughly 88% seen once. The sample here was CXCR5+ CD38- circulating T follicular helper cells from blood, taken 7 days after influenza vaccination. The subset is: circulating Tfh, non-naive CD4+CXCR5+PD-1+ (ICOS+CD38+ or ICOS-CD38-). This clonotype was obtained from an adult who received the influenza vaccine. The chain joins TRBV6-5 to TRBJ2-7; no firm D call. CDR3 in amino acids: CASSQRREQYF. CDR3 sequence (DNA): TGTGCCAGCAGCCAACGTAGGGAGCAGTACTTC.